This TCR beta chain was captured by sequencing in a study of T cell responses to AZD1222 COVID-19 vaccine. General study results and limits: The CD4 TCRs associated with vaccination extended across spike and predominated at 160-218 and 743-854.

In the case of this clone: Its antigen remains unknown. The germline gene is not matched at one end of the junction; a read error may be the cause.

Recipients boosted at about 4 weeks or about 12 weeks are pooled. This table comes from immunoSEQ multiplex PCR, and its TCRdb copy is limited to in-frame clones, with some not included. The sample records under 200,000 clones, approximately 88% being singletons. The CDR3 totals 12 residues. CDR1 and CDR2 from the germline V gene are GTSNPN and SVGIG (reference sequence). This chain joins TRBV30 and TRBJ1-4; no reliable D call. Sequenced here: peripheral blood, sampled 28 days after the second AZD1222 dose. This TCR was recovered from an adult who received the AZD1222 COVID-19 vaccine. For the CDR3, the DNA is TGTGCCTGGAGCCCCTCTTCGTCCAGAAAAGTTTTT. It translates to CAWSPSSSRKVF.